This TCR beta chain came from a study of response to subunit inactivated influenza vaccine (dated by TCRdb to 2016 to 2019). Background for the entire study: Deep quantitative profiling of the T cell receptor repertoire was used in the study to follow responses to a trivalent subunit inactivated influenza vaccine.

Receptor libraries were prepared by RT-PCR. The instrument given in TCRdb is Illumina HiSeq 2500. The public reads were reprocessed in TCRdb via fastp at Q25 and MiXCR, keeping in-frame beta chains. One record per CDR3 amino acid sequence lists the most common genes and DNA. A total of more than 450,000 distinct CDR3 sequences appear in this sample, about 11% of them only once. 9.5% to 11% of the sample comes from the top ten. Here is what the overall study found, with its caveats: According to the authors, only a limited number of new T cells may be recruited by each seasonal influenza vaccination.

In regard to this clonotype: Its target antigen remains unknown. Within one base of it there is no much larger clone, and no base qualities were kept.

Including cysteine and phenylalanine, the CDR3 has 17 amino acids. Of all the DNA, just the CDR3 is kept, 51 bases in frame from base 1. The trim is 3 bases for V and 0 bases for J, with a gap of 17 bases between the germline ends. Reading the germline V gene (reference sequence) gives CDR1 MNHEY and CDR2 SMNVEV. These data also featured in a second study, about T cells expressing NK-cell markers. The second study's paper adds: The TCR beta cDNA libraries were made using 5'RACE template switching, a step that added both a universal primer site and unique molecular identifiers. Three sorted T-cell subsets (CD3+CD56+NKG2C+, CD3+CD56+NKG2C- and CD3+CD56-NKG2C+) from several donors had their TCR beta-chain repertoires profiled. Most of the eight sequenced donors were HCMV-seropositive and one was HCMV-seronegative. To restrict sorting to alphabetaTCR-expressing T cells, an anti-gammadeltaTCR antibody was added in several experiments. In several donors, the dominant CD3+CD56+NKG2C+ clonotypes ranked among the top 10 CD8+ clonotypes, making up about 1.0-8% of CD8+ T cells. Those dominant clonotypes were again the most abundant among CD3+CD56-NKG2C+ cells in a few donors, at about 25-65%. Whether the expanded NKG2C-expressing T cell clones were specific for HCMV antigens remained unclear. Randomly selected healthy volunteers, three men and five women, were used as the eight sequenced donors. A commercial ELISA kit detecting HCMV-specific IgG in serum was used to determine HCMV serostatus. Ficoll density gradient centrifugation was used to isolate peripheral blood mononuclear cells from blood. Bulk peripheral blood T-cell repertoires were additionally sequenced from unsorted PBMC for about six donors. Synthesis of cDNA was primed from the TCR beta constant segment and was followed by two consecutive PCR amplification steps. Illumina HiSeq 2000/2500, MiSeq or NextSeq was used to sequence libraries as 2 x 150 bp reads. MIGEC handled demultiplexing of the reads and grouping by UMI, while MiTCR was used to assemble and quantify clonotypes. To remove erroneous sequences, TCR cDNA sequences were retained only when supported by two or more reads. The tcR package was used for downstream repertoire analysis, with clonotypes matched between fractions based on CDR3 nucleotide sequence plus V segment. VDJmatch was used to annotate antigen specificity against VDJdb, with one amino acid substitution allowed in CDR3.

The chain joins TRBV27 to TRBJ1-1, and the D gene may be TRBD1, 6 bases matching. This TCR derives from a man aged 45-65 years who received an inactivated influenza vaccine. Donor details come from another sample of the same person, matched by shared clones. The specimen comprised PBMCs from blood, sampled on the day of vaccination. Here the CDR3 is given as CASSFTQGNSMNTEAFF. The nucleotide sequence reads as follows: TGTGCCAGCAGTTTCACACAGGGCAATAGTATGAACACTGAAGCTTTCTTT.